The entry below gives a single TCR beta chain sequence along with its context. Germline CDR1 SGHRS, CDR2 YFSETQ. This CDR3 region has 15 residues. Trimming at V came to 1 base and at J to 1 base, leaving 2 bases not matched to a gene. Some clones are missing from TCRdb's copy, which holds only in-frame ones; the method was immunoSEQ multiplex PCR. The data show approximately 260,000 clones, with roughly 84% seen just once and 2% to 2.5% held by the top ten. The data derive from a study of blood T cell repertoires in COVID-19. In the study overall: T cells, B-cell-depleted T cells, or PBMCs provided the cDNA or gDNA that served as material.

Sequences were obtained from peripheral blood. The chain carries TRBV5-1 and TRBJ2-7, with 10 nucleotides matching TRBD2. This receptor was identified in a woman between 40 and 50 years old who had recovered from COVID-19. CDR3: CASSLQLAGSYEQYF. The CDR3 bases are TGCGCCAGCAGCTTGCAACTAGCGGGGTCCTACGAGCAGTACTTC.